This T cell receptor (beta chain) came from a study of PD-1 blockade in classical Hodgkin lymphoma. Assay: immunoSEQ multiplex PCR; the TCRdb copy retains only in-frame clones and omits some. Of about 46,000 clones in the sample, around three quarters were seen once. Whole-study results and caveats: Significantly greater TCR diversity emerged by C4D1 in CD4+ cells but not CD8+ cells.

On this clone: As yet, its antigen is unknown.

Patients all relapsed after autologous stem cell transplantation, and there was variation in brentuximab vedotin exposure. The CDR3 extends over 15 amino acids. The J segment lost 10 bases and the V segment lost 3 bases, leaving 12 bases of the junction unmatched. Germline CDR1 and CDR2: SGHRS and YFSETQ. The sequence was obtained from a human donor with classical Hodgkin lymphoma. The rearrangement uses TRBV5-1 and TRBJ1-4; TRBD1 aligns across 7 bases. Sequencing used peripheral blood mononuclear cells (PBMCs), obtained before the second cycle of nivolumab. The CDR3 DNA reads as TGCGCCAGCAGCTCGCCTGACAGGGTGAAAGTAAAACTGTTTTTT. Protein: CASSSPDRVKVKLFF.